This T cell receptor (beta chain) was sequenced during a study of T cell responses to AZD1222 COVID-19 vaccine. Remarks on this clone: Antigen: not known.

The germline V gene has CDR1 SGHDT and CDR2 YYEEEE. The V and J ends lost 4 bases and 4 bases respectively, with 18 bases between them. This CDR3 spans 16 amino acids. Sequencing used immunoSEQ multiplex PCR; TCRdb keeps in-frame clones, though not all of them. This listing includes over 130,000 clones. Broader study findings: Vaccine-associated CD4 TCRs ranged over spike, dominating at 160-218 and 743-854. Breadth and depth of Spike-specific TCRs rose after two AZD1222 doses. Clonal diversity was possibly underestimated, and the donors were mostly white British, with more females. Baseline antibody screening turned up just a handful of seropositive AZD1222 recipients.

Sequencing input: peripheral blood. V is TRBV5-6 and J is TRBJ1-5; no reliable D call. The TCR sequence derives from an adult in good health. The CDR3 nucleotides are TGTGCCAGCAGCCCCTCGGGAAGGGCAGTGAATCAGCCCCAGCATTTT. This sequence encodes CASSPSGRAVNQPQHF.